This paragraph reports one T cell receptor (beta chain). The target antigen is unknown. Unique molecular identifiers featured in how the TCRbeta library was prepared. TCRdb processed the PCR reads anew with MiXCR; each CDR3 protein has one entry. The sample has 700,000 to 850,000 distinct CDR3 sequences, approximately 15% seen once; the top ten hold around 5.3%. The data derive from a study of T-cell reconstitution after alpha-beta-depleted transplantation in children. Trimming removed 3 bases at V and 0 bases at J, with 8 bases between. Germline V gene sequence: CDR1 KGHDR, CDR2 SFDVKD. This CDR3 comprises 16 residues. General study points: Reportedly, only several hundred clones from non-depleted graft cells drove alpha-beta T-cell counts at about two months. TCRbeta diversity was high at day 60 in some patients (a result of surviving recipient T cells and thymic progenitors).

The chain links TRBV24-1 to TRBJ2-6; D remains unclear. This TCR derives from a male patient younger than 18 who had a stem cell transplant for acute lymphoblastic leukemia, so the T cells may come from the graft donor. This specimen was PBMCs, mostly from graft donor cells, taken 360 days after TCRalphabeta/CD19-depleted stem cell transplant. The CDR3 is CATSDPTDSGANVLTF. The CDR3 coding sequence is TGTGCCACCAGTGATCCCACAGACTCTGGGGCCAACGTCCTGACTTTC.